This is a list of T cell receptor beta chains from one sample in a study of blood T cells in healthy people across ages. TCRdb re-called the 5' RACE reads with MiXCR, one entry per CDR3 protein. The data hold 1.5 million to 1.8 million distinct CDR3 sequences, with approximately 42% observed a single time. Material for sequencing was blood. The receptor set was obtained from a woman under 30 in good health. Both conserved end residues are part of each CDR3. The order of the fields is V gene, D gene, J gene, CDR3 length, clone size, CDR3 protein, CDR3 DNA. The D gene is left open where the match is weak. Some rows mark clone size as missing; the rest say once, few, many or name a class of expanded clone.

v_gene: TRBV19; d_gene: -; j_gene: TRBJ2-7; len: 16; abundance: -; CDR3aa: CASRGPRGDADYEQYF; CDR3nt: TGTGCCAGTAGAGGTCCCCGCGGGGACGCAGACTACGAGCAGTACTTC
v_gene: TRBV5-1; d_gene: -; j_gene: TRBJ2-2; len: 13; abundance: -; CDR3aa: CASSPRGGGELFF; CDR3nt: TGCGCCAGCAGTCCCAGGGGCGGCGGGGAGCTGTTTTTT
v_gene: TRBV7-2; d_gene: -; j_gene: TRBJ1-6; len: 13; abundance: -; CDR3aa: CASSTDPYSPLHF; CDR3nt: TGTGCCAGCAGTACTGACCCCTATTCACCCCTCCACTTT
v_gene: TRBV7-2; d_gene: -; j_gene: TRBJ2-2; len: 14; abundance: few; CDR3aa: CASSLITPFGELFF; CDR3nt: TGTGCCAGCAGCTTAATCACCCCGTTTGGGGAGCTGTTTTTT
v_gene: TRBV12-3/TRBV12-4; d_gene: -; j_gene: TRBJ2-3; len: 15; abundance: -; CDR3aa: CASSLALGGADTQYF; CDR3nt: TGTGCCAGCAGTTTAGCGCTAGGGGGGGCCGATACGCAGTATTTT
v_gene: TRBV6-5; d_gene: TRBD1; j_gene: TRBJ1-2; len: 16; abundance: -; CDR3aa: CASSSSGTGGVRGYTF; CDR3nt: TGTGCCAGCAGTTCCTCCGGGACAGGGGGCGTTCGGGGCTACACCTTC
v_gene: TRBV25-1; d_gene: TRBD2; j_gene: TRBJ2-5; len: 20; abundance: -; CDR3aa: CASSEQDRLAGGYIQETQYF; CDR3nt: TGTGCCAGCAGTGAACAAGACCGGCTAGCGGGGGGCTACATACAAGAGACCCAGTACTTC
v_gene: TRBV12-3/TRBV12-4; d_gene: -; j_gene: TRBJ1-3; len: 14; abundance: -; CDR3aa: CASRGWSSGNTIYF; CDR3nt: TGTGCCAGCAGGGGATGGAGCTCTGGAAACACCATATATTTT
v_gene: TRBV5-1; d_gene: -; j_gene: TRBJ1-1; len: 13; abundance: -; CDR3aa: CVSSPGRNTEAFF; CDR3nt: TGCGTCAGCAGCCCAGGACGGAACACTGAAGCTTTCTTT
v_gene: TRBV6-5; d_gene: TRBD2; j_gene: TRBJ2-2; len: 16; abundance: -; CDR3aa: CASRKLAGGPTGELFF; CDR3nt: TGTGCCAGCAGAAAACTAGCGGGGGGGCCCACCGGGGAGCTGTTTTTT
v_gene: TRBV28; d_gene: -; j_gene: TRBJ2-6; len: 18; abundance: few; CDR3aa: CASSLRRDSSSGANVLTF; CDR3nt: TGTGCCAGCAGTTTAAGGCGGGACTCCTCCTCTGGGGCCAACGTCCTGACTTTC
v_gene: TRBV5-1; d_gene: -; j_gene: TRBJ2-1; len: 14; abundance: few; CDR3aa: CASSLGDLAGGQFF; CDR3nt: TGCGCCAGCAGCTTAGGCGATCTAGCTGGGGGTCAGTTCTTC
v_gene: TRBV12-3/TRBV12-4; d_gene: -; j_gene: TRBJ1-5; len: 14; abundance: -; CDR3aa: CASTPGRGGQPQHF; CDR3nt: TGTGCCAGCACTCCGGGCAGGGGCGGCCAGCCCCAGCATTTT
v_gene: TRBV7-2; d_gene: TRBD1; j_gene: TRBJ2-1; len: 18; abundance: few; CDR3aa: CASRARGQLQSSYNEQFF; CDR3nt: TGTGCCAGCAGAGCGAGGGGACAGCTTCAAAGCTCCTACAATGAGCAGTTCTTC
v_gene: TRBV20-1; d_gene: TRBD2; j_gene: TRBJ2-7; len: 14; abundance: once; CDR3aa: CSARQLAGWYEQYF; CDR3nt: TGCAGTGCTAGGCAACTAGCGGGGTGGTACGAGCAGTACTTC
v_gene: TRBV29-1; d_gene: -; j_gene: TRBJ1-2; len: 14; abundance: few; CDR3aa: CSVDPAGTTYGYTF; CDR3nt: TGCAGCGTTGACCCCGCCGGGACAACCTATGGCTACACCTTC
v_gene: TRBV24-1; d_gene: TRBD2; j_gene: TRBJ2-7; len: 15; abundance: -; CDR3aa: CATGYSGSSYNEQYF; CDR3nt: TGTGCCACCGGCTATAGCGGGAGCTCCTATAATGAGCAGTACTTC
v_gene: TRBV6-1; d_gene: -; j_gene: TRBJ2-7; len: 13; abundance: -; CDR3aa: CASSDPGAFEQYF; CDR3nt: TGTGCCAGCAGTGACCCGGGGGCTTTCGAGCAGTACTTC
v_gene: TRBV20-1; d_gene: -; j_gene: TRBJ2-3; len: 15; abundance: many; CDR3aa: CSARDDQRGTDTQYF; CDR3nt: TGCAGTGCTAGAGATGACCAGCGGGGCACAGATACGCAGTATTTT
v_gene: TRBV5-1; d_gene: -; j_gene: TRBJ2-3; len: 13; abundance: -; CDR3aa: CAGSGTLVDTQYF; CDR3nt: TGCGCCGGCAGCGGCACCTTAGTAGATACGCAGTATTTT
v_gene: TRBV7-3; d_gene: TRBD2; j_gene: TRBJ2-1; len: 18; abundance: few; CDR3aa: CASSLTILAGDCYNEQFF; CDR3nt: TGTGCCAGCAGCTTGACTATACTGGCGGGAGACTGCTACAATGAGCAGTTCTTC
v_gene: TRBV30; d_gene: TRBD1; j_gene: TRBJ2-1; len: 15; abundance: few; CDR3aa: CAWNVGQGAYNEQFF; CDR3nt: TGTGCCTGGAACGTGGGACAGGGGGCGTACAATGAGCAGTTCTTC
v_gene: TRBV12-3/TRBV12-4; d_gene: -; j_gene: TRBJ2-7; len: 15; abundance: -; CDR3aa: CASSFGGTLGRDQYF; CDR3nt: TGTGCCAGCAGTTTCGGAGGGACCCTAGGGCGAGATCAGTACTTC
v_gene: TRBV7-3; d_gene: TRBD2; j_gene: TRBJ2-1; len: 16; abundance: -; CDR3aa: CASSPSAGEGHSEQFF; CDR3nt: TGTGCCAGCAGCCCGTCAGCGGGAGAAGGGCACAGTGAGCAGTTCTTC
v_gene: TRBV3-1; d_gene: -; j_gene: TRBJ2-7; len: 16; abundance: once; CDR3aa: CASSQDLIRTVNEQYF; CDR3nt: TGTGCCAGCAGCCAAGATCTAATTCGGACAGTAAACGAGCAGTACTTC
v_gene: TRBV6-6; d_gene: -; j_gene: TRBJ2-1; len: 13; abundance: -; CDR3aa: CASRLETYNEQFF; CDR3nt: TGTGCCAGCCGCCTAGAAACCTACAATGAGCAGTTCTTC
v_gene: TRBV13; d_gene: -; j_gene: TRBJ2-5; len: 13; abundance: few; CDR3aa: CASSLGKRETQYF; CDR3nt: TGTGCCAGCAGCTTAGGGAAGAGAGAGACCCAGTACTTC
v_gene: TRBV27; d_gene: TRBD2; j_gene: TRBJ2-1; len: 15; abundance: once; CDR3aa: CASSRLRAGVGEQFF; CDR3nt: TGTGCCAGCAGCCGGCTGAGAGCGGGAGTCGGTGAGCAGTTCTTC
v_gene: TRBV5-1; d_gene: TRBD1; j_gene: TRBJ1-1; len: 16; abundance: -; CDR3aa: CASSKGQGRGVTEAFF; CDR3nt: TGCGCCAGCAGCAAGGGACAGGGGAGAGGAGTCACTGAAGCTTTCTTT
v_gene: TRBV4-1; d_gene: -; j_gene: TRBJ2-1; len: 13; abundance: -; CDR3aa: CASSETANNEQFF; CDR3nt: TGCGCCAGCAGCGAAACGGCTAACAATGAGCAGTTCTTC
v_gene: TRBV14; d_gene: TRBD2; j_gene: TRBJ2-1; len: 22; abundance: few; CDR3aa: CASSSLAGAANLNLMQHNEQFF; CDR3nt: TGTGCCAGCAGTTCACTAGCGGGAGCGGCAAACCTTAACCTGATGCAACACAATGAGCAGTTCTTC
v_gene: TRBV7-2; d_gene: -; j_gene: TRBJ2-7; len: 14; abundance: -; CDR3aa: CATSQDGRSYEQYF; CDR3nt: TGTGCCACCTCCCAGGACGGCAGAAGCTACGAGCAGTACTTC
v_gene: TRBV4-1; d_gene: TRBD1; j_gene: TRBJ1-4; len: 13; abundance: -; CDR3aa: CASSLWTGEKLFF; CDR3nt: TGCGCCAGCAGCCTTTGGACAGGCGAAAAACTGTTTTTT
v_gene: TRBV12-3/TRBV12-4; d_gene: TRBD1; j_gene: TRBJ1-1; len: 15; abundance: -; CDR3aa: CASSPMTGVYTEAFF; CDR3nt: TGTGCCAGCAGCCCAATGACAGGGGTCTACACTGAAGCTTTCTTT
v_gene: TRBV4-3; d_gene: TRBD1; j_gene: TRBJ2-7; len: 16; abundance: -; CDR3aa: CASSHLIGTGRDEQYF; CDR3nt: TGCGCCAGCAGCCATCTGATAGGGACAGGGCGCGACGAGCAGTACTTC
v_gene: TRBV4-3; d_gene: -; j_gene: TRBJ1-2; len: 16; abundance: -; CDR3aa: CASSLLYTFAWHGYTF; CDR3nt: TGCGCCAGCAGCCTCCTCTACACCTTTGCCTGGCATGGCTACACCTTC
v_gene: TRBV9; d_gene: -; j_gene: TRBJ2-6; len: 17; abundance: -; CDR3aa: CASSVDLGLAGANVLTF; CDR3nt: TGTGCCAGCAGCGTAGACCTGGGATTGGCTGGGGCCAACGTCCTGACTTTC
v_gene: TRBV5-1; d_gene: -; j_gene: TRBJ2-7; len: 12; abundance: -; CDR3aa: CASRVGSGEQYF; CDR3nt: TGCGCCAGCAGGGTGGGCTCGGGCGAGCAGTACTTC
v_gene: TRBV4-3; d_gene: -; j_gene: TRBJ2-3; len: 18; abundance: few; CDR3aa: CASSQNYAGTGGTDTQYF; CDR3nt: TGCGCCAGCAGCCAAAATTACGCCGGGACCGGAGGCACAGATACGCAGTATTTT
v_gene: TRBV20-1; d_gene: -; j_gene: TRBJ2-5; len: 12; abundance: -; CDR3aa: CSATVLEETQYF; CDR3nt: TGCAGTGCCACCGTGCTAGAAGAGACCCAGTACTTC
v_gene: TRBV15; d_gene: -; j_gene: TRBJ1-1; len: 14; abundance: -; CDR3aa: CATSRGGRFEKAFF; CDR3nt: TGTGCCACCAGCAGAGGGGGGCGATTTGAGAAGGCTTTCTTT
v_gene: TRBV28; d_gene: -; j_gene: TRBJ2-7; len: 13; abundance: -; CDR3aa: CASSALGSYEQYF; CDR3nt: TGTGCCAGCAGTGCACTCGGATCCTACGAGCAGTACTTC
v_gene: TRBV4-3; d_gene: -; j_gene: TRBJ1-5; len: 16; abundance: -; CDR3aa: CASSQDRDYSNQPQHF; CDR3nt: TGCGCCAGCAGCCAAGATCGCGACTATAGCAATCAGCCCCAGCATTTT
v_gene: TRBV6-2/TRBV6-3; d_gene: -; j_gene: TRBJ2-3; len: 17; abundance: -; CDR3aa: CASRTTISWYLTDTQYF; CDR3nt: TGTGCCAGCAGAACGACCATTAGCTGGTACCTCACAGATACGCAGTATTTT
v_gene: TRBV20-1; d_gene: -; j_gene: TRBJ1-2; len: 15; abundance: -; CDR3aa: CSARDWQGGDYGYTF; CDR3nt: TGCAGTGCTAGAGATTGGCAGGGCGGGGACTATGGCTACACCTTC